This T cell receptor beta chain was recovered during a study of Ad26.COV2.S vaccination and SARS-CoV-2 variants. The CDR3 spans 16 residues. Trimming cost V 1 base and J 7 bases, with 17 bases left between them. CDR1 and CDR2 from the germline V gene are SGHTA and FQGNSA. Sequencing used immunoSEQ multiplex PCR; TCRdb keeps in-frame clones, though not all of them. The sample gives 500,000 or so clones, roughly 87% of which show up once; over 10% is in the top ten. Noted treatment: approximately 18 received Ad26.COV2.S at low or high dose, single or two shots; roughly five received placebo; per-sample allocation not given. The study sampled participants on day 63 after the first vaccine or placebo injection.

This clonotype was sampled from a person between 18 and 65 years old who received the Ad26.COV2.S COVID-19 vaccine or a placebo. The chain couples TRBV7-2 to TRBJ2-1; either TRBD1 or TRBD2 may fit D (5 bases each). Sequencing was performed on peripheral blood, taken in a trial of Ad26.COV2.S vaccine versus placebo. Here the CDR3 reads CASSLGGPGARNEQFF. CDR3 DNA sequence: TGTGCCAGCAGCTTAGGGGGACCAGGAGCTCGGAATGAGCAGTTCTTC.